This T cell receptor beta chain was recorded in a study of blood T cell repertoires in COVID-19 (dated by TCRdb to the early 2020s). With regard to the full study: Samples from collaborators originated in the United States, Italy and Spain and spanned both the acute and convalescent phases of COVID-19. The material from the prospective study consisted of cDNA or gDNA derived from T cells, B-cell-depleted T cells, or PBMCs. The dataset comprised deeply sampled blood TCRbeta repertoires from subjects exposed to, actively infected with, or recovered from COVID-19. A freely available public database, intended as a resource for researchers studying the immune response to SARS-CoV-2, is where the repertoires were released. Samples came from the ongoing ImmuneRACE study (first 160 participants) plus 1,254 subjects from 6 global collaborators. Sample metadata almost always included a de-identified subject ID, COVID-19 status, age in years and sex. Where available, HLA class I and class II types were obtained from metadata supplied by the sample provider rather than from assay-based typing. What the work shows at the level of the full study, not this receptor alone: How much clinical and demographic metadata was included differed by source and by participant, and the metadata was provided uncurated.

TCRbeta CDR3 regions were amplified from genomic DNA using the immunoSEQ Assay, a bias-controlled multiplex PCR. For the original study's pipeline: Within the assay, amplification of reference gene primers was used to estimate how many nucleated cells each sample contained. To quantify the absolute abundance of each unique TCRbeta CDR3 rearrangement, sequence reads were collapsed and filtered. Productive Simpson clonality was computed per sample as the square root of Simpson's diversity index over productive rearrangements. The table comes from immuneACCESS by way of TCRdb, which keeps in-frame sequences with V and J called. Part of the clones is missing from these tables; in studies checked, under half for an unresolved V gene and the rest for unknown reasons. V, J and clone size were drawn from that table, and D and trimming were deduced from the DNA. Recorded for this sample are about 100,000 clones; approximately 93% of them occurred a single time. Together, the top ten hold around 2.1% of the sample.

A remark on this clone: The antigen it binds to is not known. It has no much larger one-base neighbor in the sample; base qualities were not kept.

Whole blood was collected in K2EDTA tubes by collaborating institutions according to the institutions' own protocols. For TCRbeta analysis, collaborator samples were shipped as frozen whole blood, as isolated PBMCs, or as DNA extracted from either sample type. The CDR3 has 14 amino acids, counting the end cysteine and phenylalanine. Just the 42-base CDR3 DNA is kept, in frame starting at base 1. The germline V gene specifies SNHLY as CDR1 and FYNNEI as CDR2. From V the trimming removes 6 bases and from J it removes 7 bases, while the gene matches leave 9 bases of the junction unaccounted for. Sequencing was done on a sample of peripheral blood. The V gene is TRBV2 and the J gene is TRBJ1-2; TRBD1 matches 9 bases in the middle. The source of this sequence is a man in his forties or fifties with active COVID-19. The CDR3 has the sequence CASRGTGGGFGYTF. The nucleotide sequence is given as TGTGCCAGCAGGGGTACAGGGGGCGGTTTTGGCTACACCTTC. Where the CDR3 stops, the reference TRBV2 and TRBJ1-2 genes take over; the full variable domain is EPEVTQTPSHQVTQMGQEVILRCVPISNHLYFYWYRQILGQKVEFLVSFYNNEISEKSEIFDDQFSVERPDGSNFTLKIRSTKLEDSAMYFCASRGTGGGFGYTFGSGTRLTVV.